This T cell receptor beta chain was sequenced for a study of Ad26.COV2.S vaccination and SARS-CoV-2 variants. Study results and caveats: Vaccine recipients showed a spike-specific TCR breadth that was higher than in placebo recipients. Recipients of vaccine and of placebo showed similar breadth of their non-spike TCR repertoires. The TCR-based breadth and depth measures might underestimate overall T cell responses. There was reportedly substantial breadth in spike-specific CD8+ and CD4+ T cell responses after vaccination.

The assay was immunoSEQ multiplex PCR, and TCRdb's table has in-frame clones only and misses some. The repertoire consists of 85,000 to 95,000 clones, with roughly 84% occurring once and the leading ten covering about 17%. Concerning this clone itself: Its antigen remains unknown.

With V trimmed by 3 bases and J by 1 base, 9 bases remained unmatched. The germline V gene encodes CDR1 LGHNA and CDR2 YSLEER. The CDR3 has 16 amino acids. J is TRBJ2-7 and V is TRBV4-3, with 7 bases fitting TRBD1. This TCR came from a human donor who had recovered from COVID-19. The source was peripheral blood, collected after recovery from COVID-19. CDR3: CASSHQSGTVSYEQYF. CDR3 in DNA: TGCGCCAGCAGCCACCAGTCCGGGACAGTGTCCTACGAGCAGTACTTC.